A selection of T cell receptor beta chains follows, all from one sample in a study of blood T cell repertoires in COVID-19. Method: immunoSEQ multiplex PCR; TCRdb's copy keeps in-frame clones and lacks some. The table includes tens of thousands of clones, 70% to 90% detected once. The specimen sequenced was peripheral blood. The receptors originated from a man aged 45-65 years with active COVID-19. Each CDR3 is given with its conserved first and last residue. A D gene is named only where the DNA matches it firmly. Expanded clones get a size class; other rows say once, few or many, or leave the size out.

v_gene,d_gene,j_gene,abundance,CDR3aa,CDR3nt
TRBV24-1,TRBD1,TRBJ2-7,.,CATTIQGSYEQYF,TGTGCCACCACGATACAGGGGTCCTACGAGCAGTACTTC
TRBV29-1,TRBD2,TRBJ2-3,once,CSARTSGVITDTQYF,TGCAGCGCACGGACTAGCGGGGTGATCACAGATACGCAGTATTTT
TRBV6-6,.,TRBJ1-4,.,CASSYPGGGNEKLFF,TGTGCCAGCAGTTACCCGGGGGGGGGTAATGAAAAACTGTTTTTT
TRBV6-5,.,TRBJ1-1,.,CASSYSEGMNTEAFF,TGTGCCAGCAGTTACTCGGAGGGGATGAACACTGAAGCTTTCTTT
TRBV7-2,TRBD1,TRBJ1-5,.,CASSAHSGTVNQPQHF,TGTGCCAGCAGCGCTCACTCGGGGACAGTCAATCAGCCCCAGCATTTT
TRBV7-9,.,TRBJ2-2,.,CASSLGVAANTGELFF,TGTGCCAGCAGCTTAGGGGTAGCGGCGAACACCGGGGAGCTGTTTTTT
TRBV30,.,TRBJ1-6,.,CASAGVTYNSPLHF,TGTGCCTCGGCGGGGGTCACCTATAATTCACCCCTCCACTTT
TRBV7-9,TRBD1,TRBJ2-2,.,CASVTGTENTGELFF,TGTGCCAGTGTAACCGGGACAGAGAACACCGGGGAGCTGTTTTTT
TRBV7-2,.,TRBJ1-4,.,CASSLTATNEKLFF,TGTGCCAGCAGCTTAACTGCAACTAATGAAAAACTGTTTTTT
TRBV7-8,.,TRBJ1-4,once,CASSLARRINEKLFF,TGTGCCAGCAGCTTAGCGCGGAGGATTAATGAAAAACTGTTTTTT
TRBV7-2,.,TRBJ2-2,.,CASSPGPGELFF,TGTGCCAGCAGCCCCGGTCCCGGGGAGCTGTTTTTT
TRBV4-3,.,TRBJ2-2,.,CASSQEAGNTGELFF,TGCGCCAGCAGCCAAGAGGCGGGGAACACCGGGGAGCTGTTTTTT
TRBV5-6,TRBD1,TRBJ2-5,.,CASINLGQGKETQYF,TGTGCCAGCATTAATCTGGGACAGGGGAAGGAGACCCAGTACTTC
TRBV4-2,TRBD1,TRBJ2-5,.,CASSQEETGLYFETQYF,TGTGCCAGCAGCCAAGAGGAGACAGGGCTTTATTTCGAGACCCAGTACTTC
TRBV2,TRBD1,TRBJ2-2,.,CASGDRVGTGELFF,TGTGCCAGCGGGGACAGGGTGGGGACCGGGGAGCTGTTTTTT
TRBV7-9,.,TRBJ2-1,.,CASSRNGYNEQFF,TGTGCCAGCAGCCGCAACGGTTACAATGAGCAGTTCTTC
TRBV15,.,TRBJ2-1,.,CATSRDDLRGGNEQFF,TGTGCCACCAGCAGAGATGATCTGAGGGGGGGAAATGAGCAGTTCTTC
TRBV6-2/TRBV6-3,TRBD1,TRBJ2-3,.,CASSLRQGATDTQYF,TGTGCCAGCAGTTTGCGGCAGGGGGCCACAGATACGCAGTATTTT
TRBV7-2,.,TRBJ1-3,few,CASRAGVNSGNTIYF,TGTGCCAGCAGGGCAGGGGTTAACTCTGGAAACACCATATATTTT
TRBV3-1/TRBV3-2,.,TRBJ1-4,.,CASSPPGKKRLLFF,TGTGCCAGCAGCCCCCCGGGAAAAAAGCGGCTGCTGTTTTTT
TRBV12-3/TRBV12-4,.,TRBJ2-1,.,CASSSWGNNEQFF,TGTGCCAGCAGTTCGTGGGGCAACAATGAGCAGTTCTTC
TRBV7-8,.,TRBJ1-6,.,CASSSDSGHNSPLHF,TGTGCCAGCAGTTCAGACAGCGGGCATAACTCACCCCTCCACTTT
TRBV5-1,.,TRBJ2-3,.,CASSPEGYGGEDTQYF,TGCGCCAGCAGCCCGGAGGGCTATGGGGGAGAAGATACGCAGTATTTT
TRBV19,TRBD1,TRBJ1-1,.,CASLPRGAGNTEAFF,TGTGCCAGTCTCCCCAGGGGGGCGGGTAACACTGAAGCTTTCTTT
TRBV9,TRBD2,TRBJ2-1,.,CASSDQGGLASNEQFF,TGTGCCAGCAGCGACCAGGGGGGACTAGCGAGTAATGAGCAGTTCTTC